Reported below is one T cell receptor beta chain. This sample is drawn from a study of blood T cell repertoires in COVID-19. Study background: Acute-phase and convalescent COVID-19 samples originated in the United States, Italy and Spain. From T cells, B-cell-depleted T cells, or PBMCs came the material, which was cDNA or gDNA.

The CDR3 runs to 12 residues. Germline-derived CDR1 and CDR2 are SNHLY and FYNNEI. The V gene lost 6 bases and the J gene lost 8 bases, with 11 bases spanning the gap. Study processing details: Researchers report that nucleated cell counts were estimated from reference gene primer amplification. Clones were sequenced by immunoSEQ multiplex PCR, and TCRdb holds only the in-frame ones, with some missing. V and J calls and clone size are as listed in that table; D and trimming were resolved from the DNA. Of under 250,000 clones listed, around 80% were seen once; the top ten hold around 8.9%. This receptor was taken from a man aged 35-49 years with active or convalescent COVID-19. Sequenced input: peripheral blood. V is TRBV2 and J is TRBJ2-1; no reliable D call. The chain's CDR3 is CASRTASDEQFF. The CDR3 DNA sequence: TGTGCCAGCAGAACAGCTTCTGATGAGCAGTTCTTC.